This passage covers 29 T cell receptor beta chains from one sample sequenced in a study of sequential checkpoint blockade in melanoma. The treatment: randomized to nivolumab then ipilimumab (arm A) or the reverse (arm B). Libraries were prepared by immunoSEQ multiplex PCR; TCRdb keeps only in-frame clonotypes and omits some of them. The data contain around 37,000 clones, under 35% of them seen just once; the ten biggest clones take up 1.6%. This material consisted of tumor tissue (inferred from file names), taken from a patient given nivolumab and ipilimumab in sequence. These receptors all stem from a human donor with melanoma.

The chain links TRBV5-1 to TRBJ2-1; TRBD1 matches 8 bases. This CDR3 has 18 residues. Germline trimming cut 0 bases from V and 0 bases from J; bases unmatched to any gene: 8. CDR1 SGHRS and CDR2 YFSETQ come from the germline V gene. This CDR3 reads CASSLVPKTGASYNEQFF. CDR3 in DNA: TGCGCCAGCAGCTTGGTCCCCAAGACAGGGGCCTCCTACAATGAGCAGTTCTTC.

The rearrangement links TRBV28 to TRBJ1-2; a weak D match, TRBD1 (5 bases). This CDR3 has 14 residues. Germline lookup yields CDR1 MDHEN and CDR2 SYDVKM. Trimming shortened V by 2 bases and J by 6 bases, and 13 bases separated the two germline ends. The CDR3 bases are TGTGCCAGCAGTTTAATCTTGAGGGGAGATGGCTACACCTTC. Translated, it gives CASSLILRGDGYTF.

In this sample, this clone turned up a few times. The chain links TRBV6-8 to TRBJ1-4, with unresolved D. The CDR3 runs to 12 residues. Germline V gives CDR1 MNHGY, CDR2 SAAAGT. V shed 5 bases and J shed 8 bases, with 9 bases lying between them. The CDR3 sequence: CASSPAREKLFF. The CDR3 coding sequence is TGTGCCAGCAGTCCCGCCCGGGAAAAACTGTTTTTT.

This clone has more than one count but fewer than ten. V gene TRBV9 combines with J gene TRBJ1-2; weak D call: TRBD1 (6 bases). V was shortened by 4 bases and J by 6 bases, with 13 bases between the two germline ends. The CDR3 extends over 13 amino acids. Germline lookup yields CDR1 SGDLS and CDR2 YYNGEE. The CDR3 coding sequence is TGTGCCAGCAGCTTACAGCCAGGGGATGGCTACACCTTC. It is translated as CASSLQPGDGYTF. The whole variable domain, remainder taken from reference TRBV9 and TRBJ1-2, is DSGVTQTPKHLITATGQRVTLRCSPRSGDLSVYWYQQSLDQGLQFLIQYYNGEERAKGNILERFSAQQFPDLHSELNLSSLELGDSALYFCASSLQPGDGYTFGSGTRLTVV.

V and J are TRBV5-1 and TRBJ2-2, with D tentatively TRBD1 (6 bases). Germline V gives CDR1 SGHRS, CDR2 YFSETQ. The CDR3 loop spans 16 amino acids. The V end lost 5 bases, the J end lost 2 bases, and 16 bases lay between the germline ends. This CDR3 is CASRRSRDINTGELFF. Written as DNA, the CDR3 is TGCGCCAGCAGAAGGTCCCGGGACATAAACACCGGGGAGCTGTTTTTT.

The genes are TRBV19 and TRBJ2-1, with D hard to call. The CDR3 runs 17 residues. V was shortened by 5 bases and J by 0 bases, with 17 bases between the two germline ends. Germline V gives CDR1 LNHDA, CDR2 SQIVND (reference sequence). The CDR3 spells CASSAGRGDSSYNEQFF. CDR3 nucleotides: TGTGCCAGTAGTGCAGGACGAGGCGATAGCTCCTACAATGAGCAGTTCTTC.

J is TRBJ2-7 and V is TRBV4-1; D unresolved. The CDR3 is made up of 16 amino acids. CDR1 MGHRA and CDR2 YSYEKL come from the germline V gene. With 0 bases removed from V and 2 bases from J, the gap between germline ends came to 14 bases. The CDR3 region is CASSQDSTQSTYEQYF. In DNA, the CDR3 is TGCGCCAGCAGCCAAGATAGTACGCAATCTACCTACGAGCAGTACTTC.

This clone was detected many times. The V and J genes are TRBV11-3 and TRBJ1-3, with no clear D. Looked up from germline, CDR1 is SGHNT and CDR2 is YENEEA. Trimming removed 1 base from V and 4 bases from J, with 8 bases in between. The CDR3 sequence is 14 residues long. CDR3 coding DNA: TGTGCCAGCAGCTTAGGACCGCCGGGAAACACCATATATTTT. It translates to CASSLGPPGNTIYF.

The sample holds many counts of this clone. CDR3: CASSQGYEWLAGGLEDTQYF. CDR3 nucleotide sequence: TGTGCCAGCAGTCAAGGGTACGAGTGGTTAGCGGGAGGGCTGGAAGATACGCAGTATTTT. The chain joins TRBV11-3 to TRBJ2-3; 11 nucleotides align to TRBD2. The CDR3 is 20 residues long. Germline CDR1 SGHNT, CDR2 YENEEA. The V and J ends lost 6 bases and 5 bases, in that order; junction bases with no gene match: 22.

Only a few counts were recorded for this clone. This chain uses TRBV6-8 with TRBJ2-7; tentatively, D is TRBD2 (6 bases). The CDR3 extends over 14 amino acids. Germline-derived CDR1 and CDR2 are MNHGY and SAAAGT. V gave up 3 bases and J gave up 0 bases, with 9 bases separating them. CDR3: CASSYTTSSYEQYF. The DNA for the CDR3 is TGTGCCAGCAGTTATACGACTAGCTCCTACGAGCAGTACTTC.

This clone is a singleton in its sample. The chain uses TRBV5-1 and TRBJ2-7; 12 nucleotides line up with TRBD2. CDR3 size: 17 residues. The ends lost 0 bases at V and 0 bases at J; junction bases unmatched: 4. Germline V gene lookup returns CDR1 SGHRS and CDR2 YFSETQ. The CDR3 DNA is TGCGCCAGCAGCTTGGCCGGACTAGCGGGGCTCTCCTACGAGCAGTACTTC. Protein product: CASSLAGLAGLSYEQYF. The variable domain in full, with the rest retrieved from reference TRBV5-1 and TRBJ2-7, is KAGVTQTPRYLIKTRGQQVTLSCSPISGHRSVSWYQQTPGQGLQFLFEYFSETQRNKGNFPGRFSGRQFSNSRSEMNVSTLELGDSALYLCASSLAGLAGLSYEQYFGPGTRLTVT.

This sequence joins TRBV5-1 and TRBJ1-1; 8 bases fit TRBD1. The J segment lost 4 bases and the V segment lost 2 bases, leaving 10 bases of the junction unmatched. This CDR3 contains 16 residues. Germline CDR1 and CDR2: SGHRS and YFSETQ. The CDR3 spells CASSFAFQGAGTEAFF. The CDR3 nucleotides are TGCGCCAGCAGCTTTGCTTTCCAGGGGGCCGGCACTGAAGCTTTCTTT.

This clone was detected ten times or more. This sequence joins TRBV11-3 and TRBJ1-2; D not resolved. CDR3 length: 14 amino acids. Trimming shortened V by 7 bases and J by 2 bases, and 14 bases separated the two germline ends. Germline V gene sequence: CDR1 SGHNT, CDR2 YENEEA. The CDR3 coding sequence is TGTGCCAGCACCTTTGCAGTTCAGAACTATGGCTACACCTTC. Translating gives CASTFAVQNYGYTF.

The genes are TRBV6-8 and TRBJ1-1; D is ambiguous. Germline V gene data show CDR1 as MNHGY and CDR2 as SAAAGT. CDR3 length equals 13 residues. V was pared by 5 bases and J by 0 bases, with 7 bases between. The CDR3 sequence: CASSLNMNTEAFF. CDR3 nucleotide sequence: TGTGCCAGCAGTCTCAACATGAACACTGAAGCTTTCTTT.

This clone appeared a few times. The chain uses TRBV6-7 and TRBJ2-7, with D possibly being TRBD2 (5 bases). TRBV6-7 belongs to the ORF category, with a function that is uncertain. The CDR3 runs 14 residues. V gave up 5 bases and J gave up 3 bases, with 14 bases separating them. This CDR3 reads CASSGLAGIYEQYF. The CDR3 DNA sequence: TGTGCCAGCAGTGGCTTGGCGGGTATCTACGAGCAGTACTTC.

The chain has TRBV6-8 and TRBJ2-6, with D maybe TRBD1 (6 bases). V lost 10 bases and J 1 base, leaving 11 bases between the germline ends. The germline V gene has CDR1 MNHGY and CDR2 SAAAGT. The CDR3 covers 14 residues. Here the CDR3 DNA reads TGTGCCATCGGGACACCTTCTGGGGCCAACGTCCTGACTTTC. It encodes CAIGTPSGANVLTF.

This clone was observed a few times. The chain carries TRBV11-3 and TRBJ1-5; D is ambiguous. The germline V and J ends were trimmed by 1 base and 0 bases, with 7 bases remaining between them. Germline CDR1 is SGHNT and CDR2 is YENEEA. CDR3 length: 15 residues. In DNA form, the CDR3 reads TGTGCCAGCAGCTTAGGGGCCCATAGCAATCAGCCCCAGCATTTT. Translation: CASSLGAHSNQPQHF.

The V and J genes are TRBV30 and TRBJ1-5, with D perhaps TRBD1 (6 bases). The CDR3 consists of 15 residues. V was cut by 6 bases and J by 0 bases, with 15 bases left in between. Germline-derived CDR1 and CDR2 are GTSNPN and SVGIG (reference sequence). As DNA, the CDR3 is TGTGCCTGCAAGACAGGCACGTATAGCAATCAGCCCCAGCATTTT. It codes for CACKTGTYSNQPQHF.

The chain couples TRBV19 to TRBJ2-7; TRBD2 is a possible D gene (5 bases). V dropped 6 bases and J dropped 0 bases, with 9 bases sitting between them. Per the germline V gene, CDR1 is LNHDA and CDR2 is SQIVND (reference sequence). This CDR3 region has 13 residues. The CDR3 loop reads CASSGLGSYEQYF. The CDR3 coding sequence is TGTGCCAGTAGCGGACTTGGCTCCTACGAGCAGTACTTC.

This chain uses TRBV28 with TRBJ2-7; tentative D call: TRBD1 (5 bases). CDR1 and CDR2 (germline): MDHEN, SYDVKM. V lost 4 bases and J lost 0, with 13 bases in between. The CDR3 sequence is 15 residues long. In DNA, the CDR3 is TGTGCCAGCAGTTCTATTACAGGAAACTCCTACGAGCAGTACTTC. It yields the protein CASSSITGNSYEQYF.

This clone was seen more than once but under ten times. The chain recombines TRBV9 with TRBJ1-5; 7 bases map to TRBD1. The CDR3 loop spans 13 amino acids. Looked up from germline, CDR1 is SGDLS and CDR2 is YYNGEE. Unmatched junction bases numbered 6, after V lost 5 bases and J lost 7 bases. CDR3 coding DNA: TGTGCCAGCAGTTATGACAGGGACCAGCCCCAGCATTTT. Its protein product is CASSYDRDQPQHF.

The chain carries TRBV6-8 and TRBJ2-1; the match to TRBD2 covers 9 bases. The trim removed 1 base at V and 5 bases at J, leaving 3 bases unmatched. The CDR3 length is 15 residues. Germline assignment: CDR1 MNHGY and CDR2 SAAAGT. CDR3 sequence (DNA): TGTGCCAGCAGTTACTACCTAGCGGGGAACAATGAGCAGTTCTTC. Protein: CASSYYLAGNNEQFF.

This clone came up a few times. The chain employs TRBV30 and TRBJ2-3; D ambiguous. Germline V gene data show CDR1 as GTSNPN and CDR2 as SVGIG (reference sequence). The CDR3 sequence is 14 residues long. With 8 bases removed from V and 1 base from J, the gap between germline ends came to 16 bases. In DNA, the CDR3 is TGTGCCGGAGACTGGGGTCGTGGCACAGATACGCAGTATTTT. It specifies CAGDWGRGTDTQYF.

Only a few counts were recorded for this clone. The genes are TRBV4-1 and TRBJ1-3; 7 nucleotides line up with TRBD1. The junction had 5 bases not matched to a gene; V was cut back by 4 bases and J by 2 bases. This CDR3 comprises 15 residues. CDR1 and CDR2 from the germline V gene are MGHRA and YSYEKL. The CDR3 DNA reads TGCGCCAGCAGCCTACGACAGGGAGCTGGAAACACCATATATTTT. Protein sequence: CASSLRQGAGNTIYF.

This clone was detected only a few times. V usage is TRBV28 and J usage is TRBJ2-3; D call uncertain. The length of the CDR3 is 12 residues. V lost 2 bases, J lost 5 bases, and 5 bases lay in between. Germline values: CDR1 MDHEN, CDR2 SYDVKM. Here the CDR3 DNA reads TGTGCCAGCAGTTTAGAGATAGATACGCAGTATTTT. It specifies CASSLEIDTQYF. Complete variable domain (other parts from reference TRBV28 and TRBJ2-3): DVKVTQSSRYLVKRTGEKVFLECVQDMDHENMFWYRQDPGLGLRLIYFSYDVKMKEKGDIPEGYSVSREKKERFSLILESASTNQTSMYLCASSLEIDTQYFGPGTRLTVL.

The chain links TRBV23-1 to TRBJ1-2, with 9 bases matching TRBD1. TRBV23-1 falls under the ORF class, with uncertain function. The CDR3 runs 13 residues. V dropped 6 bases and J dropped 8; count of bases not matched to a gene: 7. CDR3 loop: CASSLGTGSGYTF. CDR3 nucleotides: TGCGCCAGCAGCTTGGGGACAGGGAGCGGCTACACCTTC.

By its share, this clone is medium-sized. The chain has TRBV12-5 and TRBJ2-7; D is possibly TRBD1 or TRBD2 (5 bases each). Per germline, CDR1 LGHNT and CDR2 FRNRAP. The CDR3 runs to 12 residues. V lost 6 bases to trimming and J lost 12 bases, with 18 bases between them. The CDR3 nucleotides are TGTGCTAGTGGGTTTGGCCCGACAGAGGGGTACTTC. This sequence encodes CASGFGPTEGYF.

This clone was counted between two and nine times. The CDR3: CASGGRLSTDTQYF. The DNA for the CDR3 is TGTGCCAGCGGAGGGAGGTTGAGCACAGATACGCAGTATTTT. The V call is TRBV11-3, the J call TRBJ2-3; D possibly corresponds to TRBD2 (6 bases). The ends were cut back, 8 bases at V and 0 bases at J, with 12 bases in the middle. Germline V gene data show CDR1 as SGHNT and CDR2 as YENEEA. The CDR3 has 14 residues. The full variable domain, with the rest looked up from reference TRBV11-3 and TRBJ2-3, is EAGVVQSPRYKIIEKKQPVAFWCNPISGHNTLYWYLQNLGQGPELLIRYENEEAVDDSQLPKDRFSAERLKGVDSTLKIQPAELGDSAVYLCASGGRLSTDTQYFGPGTRLTVL.

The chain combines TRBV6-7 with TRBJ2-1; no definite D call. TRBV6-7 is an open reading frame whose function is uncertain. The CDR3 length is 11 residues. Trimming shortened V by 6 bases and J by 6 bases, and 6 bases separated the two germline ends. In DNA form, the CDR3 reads TGTGCCAGCAGGACCAGCAATGAGCAGTTCTTC. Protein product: CASRTSNEQFF.